The T cell receptor beta chain under discussion was sequenced for a study of T cell repertoires in ileal Crohn's disease. Study overall: Postoperative therapy was given to about half: about a dozen thiopurines, 18 anti-TNF agents. Biopsies of the neoterminal ileum at postoperative colonoscopy form M6 samples.

Study results and caveats: Endoscopic recurrence occurred in every patient whose clonality exceeded 26.8%.

Time point indicated: neoterminal ileum biopsy at postoperative endoscopy, about 6 months after surgery. With respect to this clone: What it binds is not known.

Method: immunoSEQ multiplex PCR; TCRdb's copy keeps in-frame clones and lacks some. The table records fewer than 15,000 clones, around 78% of them present only once. CDR1 and CDR2 from the germline V gene are SGHRS and YFSETQ. The V gene end was trimmed by 4 bases and the J gene end by 0 bases; junction bases not matched to a gene: 2. The CDR3 extends over 15 amino acids. The clonotype originates from an adult with Crohn's disease. The sample taken for sequencing was ileal tissue. The chain uses TRBV5-1 and TRBJ2-3, with 10 bases matching TRBD1. This CDR3 reads CASSRQGASTDTQYF. The CDR3 nucleotides are TGCGCCAGCAGCCGACAGGGGGCTAGCACAGATACGCAGTATTTT.